A single sample gave rise to the 12 T cell receptor beta chains below, sequenced in a study of T cell responses to AZD1222 COVID-19 vaccine. Measured with immunoSEQ multiplex PCR; TCRdb has only the in-frame clones, and not every one. The sample includes 95,000 to 150,000 clones, 87% of them seen just once. Sequencing used peripheral blood, obtained on day 0 of AZD1222 vaccination. Receptors were obtained from an adult in good health.

In the case of this clone: One end of the junction varies from germline; a read error may be responsible. This chain connects TRBV4-3 to TRBJ2-3; 14 positions match TRBD2. The length of the CDR3 is 15 residues. From germline, CDR1 is LGHNA and CDR2 YSLEER. For the CDR3, the DNA is TGCGCCAGCAGCCCACAAGCGACTAGCGGGGGGGCGGTCCTTTTT. Its translation is CASSPQATSGGAVLF.

The chain couples TRBV6-5 to TRBJ1-5; D remains unclear. Trimming removed 0 bases at V and 0 bases at J, with 9 bases between. The CDR3 covers 16 residues. Germline V gene sequence: CDR1 MNHEY, CDR2 SVGAGI. The CDR3: CASSYSTIYSNQPQHF. The CDR3 DNA follows: TGTGCCAGCAGTTACTCGACAATTTATAGCAATCAGCCCCAGCATTTT.

The chain links TRBV2 to TRBJ1-5; D is uncertain. V shed 8 bases and J shed 5 bases, with 10 bases lying between them. The length of the CDR3 is 12 residues. CDR1 SNHLY and CDR2 FYNNEI come from the germline V gene. Written as DNA, the CDR3 is TGTGCCAGCGGGCCGGAATATCAGCCCCAGCATTTT. This sequence encodes CASGPEYQPQHF.

This clone appeared a few times. The chain joins TRBV6-1 to TRBJ1-5; D is unclear. V was shortened by 2 bases and J by 0 bases, with 11 bases between the two germline ends. CDR3 length: 16 amino acids. CDR1 and CDR2 from the germline V gene are MNHNS and SASEGT. DNA of the CDR3: TGTGCCAGCAGTGAAACGAGAGGGCTTAGCAATCAGCCCCAGCATTTT. It encodes CASSETRGLSNQPQHF.

The rearrangement links TRBV27 to TRBJ2-7; a possible D gene is TRBD1 (6 bases). Germline lookup yields CDR1 MNHEY and CDR2 SMNVEV (reference sequence). The germline V and J ends were trimmed by 0 bases and 0 bases, with 9 bases remaining between them. The CDR3 sequence is 15 residues long. CDR3 region: CASSLSGGTSYEQYF. CDR3 DNA: TGTGCCAGCAGTTTATCAGGGGGAACCTCCTACGAGCAGTACTTC.

The V and J genes are TRBV5-1 and TRBJ1-4; D is possibly TRBD1 (5 bases). The CDR3 is made up of 14 amino acids. Trimming left V 0 bases short and J 8 bases short, with 11 bases between. Germline V CDR1 and CDR2: SGHRS, YFSETQ. The CDR3 region is CASSLGRGGEKLFF. CDR3 nucleotides: TGCGCCAGCAGCTTGGGGAGGGGTGGCGAAAAACTGTTTTTT.

This sequence joins TRBV18 and TRBJ1-1, with a weak D call TRBD1 (5 bases). V was cut by 2 bases and J by 2 bases, with 15 bases left in between. This CDR3 has 16 residues. From germline, CDR1 is KGHSH and CDR2 LQKENI. CDR3 nucleotide sequence: TGTGCCAGCTCACCAAGGAGGCAGGGAATCAACACTGAAGCTTTCTTT. It translates to CASSPRRQGINTEAFF.

The rearrangement joins TRBV27 to TRBJ1-2; D is ambiguous. This CDR3 contains 15 residues. CDR1 MNHEY and CDR2 SMNVEV come from the germline V gene (reference sequence). V was pared by 6 bases and J by 1 base, with 15 bases between. The chain's CDR3 is CASSDRSLNNYGYTF. CDR3 bases: TGTGCCAGCAGCGATCGCAGCCTAAATAACTATGGCTACACCTTC.

The CDR3 sequence is CASWGSWGTIYF. CDR3 nucleotides: TGTGCCAGCTGGGGGTCGTGGGGCACCATATATTTT. This chain uses TRBV6-5 with TRBJ1-3, with D tentatively TRBD1 (5 bases). The ends were cut back, 8 bases at V and 9 bases at J, with 14 bases in the middle. The CDR3 sequence is 12 residues long. The V gene's germline CDR1 is MNHEY and CDR2 SVGAGI.

V and J are TRBV6-1 and TRBJ1-4; D gene uncertain. The CDR3 sequence is 15 residues long. Between the trimmed V and J ends, which lost 2 bases and 1 base, there was a span of 8 bases. Germline V gene lookup returns CDR1 MNHNS and CDR2 SASEGT. The chain's CDR3 is CASSESAGTNEKLFF. CDR3 in DNA: TGTGCCAGCAGTGAATCGGCGGGAACTAATGAAAAACTGTTTTTT.

Comments on this clone: The sample holds other DNA sequences that translate to the same CDR3. The CDR3 loop reads CASSSGEKLFF. The DNA for the CDR3 is TGCGCCAGCAGCTCTGGGGAAAAACTGTTTTTT. The chain couples TRBV5-1 to TRBJ1-4, with no clear D. The CDR3 length is 11 residues. CDR1 and CDR2 (germline): SGHRS, YFSETQ. The ends were cut back, 3 bases at V and 8 bases at J, with 5 bases in the middle. Supplemented by reference TRBV5-1 and TRBJ1-4, the full variable domain reads KAGVTQTPRYLIKTRGQQVTLSCSPISGHRSVSWYQQTPGQGLQFLFEYFSETQRNKGNFPGRFSGRQFSNSRSEMNVSTLELGDSALYLCASSSGEKLFFGSGTQLSVL.

J is TRBJ1-3 and V is TRBV15; TRBD1 might be the D (5 bases). Between the trimmed V and J ends, which lost 6 bases and 2 bases, there was a span of 14 bases. Germline V gives CDR1 LNHNV, CDR2 YYDKDF (reference sequence). The CDR3 is 15 amino acids. This CDR3 reads CATSIGAEAGNTIYF. CDR3 in DNA: TGTGCCACCAGTATTGGGGCAGAGGCTGGAAACACCATATATTTT.